The 27 T cell receptor beta chains in this list originate from one sample, sequenced in a study of cytomegalovirus exposure and HLA in healthy donors. In the PCR, 60 Vbeta and 13 Jbeta primers were used. TCRdb keeps only in-frame clones here, not all; method: immunoSEQ multiplex PCR. The table records about 57,000 clones, roughly four fifths of them present only once. Sequenced input: PBMCs. Every receptor here comes from a man aged 30 to 45 in good health and CMV-seronegative.

The V call is TRBV4-3, the J call TRBJ2-7; D is possibly TRBD2 (7 bases). Germline assignment: CDR1 LGHNA and CDR2 YSLEER. The CDR3 loop spans 17 amino acids. Trimming stripped 3 bases from V and 5 bases from J, with 23 bases between. CDR3 region: CASSQTLEGEGGHEQYF. CDR3 coding DNA: TGCGCCAGCAGCCAGACCCTAGAGGGGGAGGGGGGCCACGAGCAGTACTTC.

The chain employs TRBV7-9 and TRBJ2-5; 8 nucleotides line up with TRBD2. Trimming at V came to 4 bases and at J to 2 bases, leaving 6 bases not matched to a gene. This CDR3 has 15 residues. Germline loops: CDR1 SEHNR, CDR2 FQNEAQ (reference sequence). CDR3 sequence: CASSSPGRVQETQYF. The CDR3 DNA is TGTGCCAGCAGCTCCCCCGGGAGGGTGCAAGAGACCCAGTACTTC.

On this clone: One end of the junction is discordant with germline, which a read error may explain. This chain links TRBV7-9 with TRBJ2-3; a weak D match, TRBD2 (6 bases). Germline assignment: CDR1 SEHNR and CDR2 FQNEAQ (reference sequence). The CDR3 spans 15 residues. The CDR3 reads CSSSFIGGGTDTQYF. CDR3 nucleotides: TGTTCCAGCAGCTTCATAGGCGGGGGCACAGATACGCAGTATTTT.

In this sample, this clone turned up once. V and J are TRBV11-2 and TRBJ2-4; D might be TRBD2 (5 bases). V lost 5 bases and J lost 3, with 23 bases in between. The germline V gene has CDR1 SGHAT and CDR2 FQNNGV. The CDR3 has 18 residues. The CDR3 DNA reads TGTGCCAGCAGCGCTTTAAAGTGGGGTCAAGCGGTCAAAAACATTCAGTACTTC. It codes for CASSALKWGQAVKNIQYF. Looking up the rest from reference TRBV11-2 and TRBJ2-4 gives the full variable domain: EAGVAQSPRYKIIEKRQSVAFWCNPISGHATLYWYQQILGQGPKLLIQFQNNGVVDDSQLPKDRFSAERLKGVDSTLKIQPAKLEDSAVYLCASSALKWGQAVKNIQYFGAGTRLSVL.

This chain links TRBV4-1 with TRBJ1-1, with D unresolved. The CDR3 consists of 14 residues. V lost 0 bases to trimming and J lost 6 bases, with 11 bases between them. CDR1 is MGHRA, CDR2 YSYEKL, per germline. CDR3 residues: CASSQEGAGSEAFF. Written as DNA, the CDR3 is TGCGCCAGCAGCCAAGAAGGTGCGGGTTCTGAAGCTTTCTTT.

V and J are TRBV10-3 and TRBJ2-1; TRBD2 matches 11 bases. The trim removed 6 bases at V and 4 bases at J, leaving 11 bases unmatched. Germline V gene sequence: CDR1 ENHRY, CDR2 SYGVKD. This CDR3 has 17 amino acids. DNA for the CDR3: TGTGCCATCAGGATGACTAGCGGGGCTGCCTCATACAATGAGCAGTTCTTC. Translated, it gives CAIRMTSGAASYNEQFF.

The chain links TRBV5-1 to TRBJ2-3; 9 bases are a match to TRBD1. The V gene's germline CDR1 is SGHRS and CDR2 YFSETQ. J lost 0 bases, V lost 3 bases, and 5 bases had no gene match. The CDR3 loop spans 16 amino acids. CDR3 bases: TGCGCCAGCAGCTGGACAGGGGTCTCTAGCACAGATACGCAGTATTTT. Translated, it gives CASSWTGVSSTDTQYF.

The chain has TRBV7-9 and TRBJ2-7; TRBD2 might be the D (5 bases). Trimming stripped 5 bases from V and 5 bases from J, with 16 bases between. Germline lookup yields CDR1 SEHNR and CDR2 FQNEAQ (reference sequence). CDR3 length: 14 amino acids. The CDR3 sequence is CASSREQRRHEQYF. Written as DNA, the CDR3 is TGTGCCAGCAGCCGGGAACAAAGGAGGCACGAGCAGTACTTC.

With regard to this clone: Other DNA sequences from this sample encode an identical CDR3 as well. The chain uses TRBV5-1 and TRBJ2-1; 9 nucleotides agree with TRBD1. Germline values: CDR1 SGHRS, CDR2 YFSETQ. CDR3 length: 15 residues. V shed 4 bases and J 1 base; nucleotides not matched to a gene: 3. The CDR3 is CASSPGTGSYNEQFF. CDR3 coding DNA: TGCGCCAGCAGCCCAGGGACAGGGTCCTACAATGAGCAGTTCTTC.

This clone has a single count. The rearrangement links TRBV19 to TRBJ2-2; TRBD2 might be the D (7 bases). Trimming took 3 bases from V and 7 from J, leaving 12 bases between them. The CDR3 is 14 residues long. Looked up from germline, CDR1 is LNHDA and CDR2 is SQIVND (reference sequence). This chain's CDR3 is CASSIRGADGELFF. CDR3 coding DNA: TGTGCCAGTAGTATCCGGGGGGCTGACGGGGAGCTGTTTTTT.

V gene TRBV6-6 combines with J gene TRBJ2-7; D is possibly TRBD2 (5 bases). Trimming removed 10 bases from V and 1 base from J, with 17 bases in between. From germline, CDR1 is MNHNY and CDR2 SVGAGI (reference sequence). This CDR3 has 14 residues. CDR3 sequence (DNA): TGTGCCACCGGCCGACCCGGGGAGTCCTACGAGCAGTACTTC. Translated: CATGRPGESYEQYF.

The V call is TRBV6-6, the J call TRBJ2-7; 8 nucleotides align to TRBD2. The CDR3 is 15 residues long. V gave up 5 bases and J gave up 7 bases; unmatched junction bases: 13. Germline-derived CDR1 and CDR2 are MNHNY and SVGAGI (reference sequence). The CDR3 region is CASSIPNPRGGEQYF. CDR3 in DNA: TGTGCCAGCAGTATCCCCAACCCTCGGGGGGGAGAGCAGTACTTC.

This chain connects TRBV21-1 to TRBJ2-1; the DNA was not compared with TRBD2, the D call given in the table. TRBV21-1 is a recognized pseudogene. The CDR3 loop spans 16 amino acids. The CDR3 DNA sequence: TGTGCCAGCAGCTCAAATAGCGGGAGGGCCTTGGATGAGCAGTTCTTC. It encodes CASSSNSGRALDEQFF.

The chain employs TRBV11-2 and TRBJ2-5; a weak D match, TRBD1 (5 bases). The germline V and J ends were trimmed by 2 bases and 2 bases, with 15 bases remaining between them. Germline V gene sequence: CDR1 SGHAT, CDR2 FQNNGV. The CDR3 runs 16 residues. CDR3 amino acids: CASSLIFGAGQETQYF. CDR3 nucleotides: TGTGCCAGCAGCTTAATCTTTGGGGCAGGGCAAGAGACCCAGTACTTC.

This clone was counted only a few times. The V gene is TRBV6-1, the J gene TRBJ1-2; D remains unclear. This CDR3 comprises 14 residues. CDR1 is MNHNS, CDR2 SASEGT, per germline. Trimming took 7 bases from V and 4 from J, leaving 16 bases between them. This CDR3 reads CASNPDRSLYGYTF. The CDR3 DNA follows: TGTGCCAGCAACCCTGACCGTAGCCTCTATGGCTACACCTTC.

V and J are TRBV14 and TRBJ1-4; TRBD1 matches 9 bases. Germline values: CDR1 SGHDN, CDR2 FVKESK. The V and J ends lost 1 base and 8 bases, in that order; junction bases with no gene match: 8. The length of the CDR3 is 16 residues. CDR3 protein: CASSQVRQGGEEKLFF. DNA of the CDR3: TGTGCCAGCAGCCAAGTTCGACAGGGGGGAGAGGAAAAACTGTTTTTT.

The V and J genes are TRBV6-5 and TRBJ1-1; no clear D gene. Germline lookup yields CDR1 MNHEY and CDR2 SVGAGI. V lost 0 bases and J 8 bases, leaving 10 bases between the germline ends. CDR3 size: 13 residues. DNA for the CDR3: TGTGCCAGCAGTTACTCGAGCCAAAAAGAAGCTTTCTTT. As protein: CASSYSSQKEAFF.

V is TRBV18 and J is TRBJ2-7; TRBD1 aligns across 8 bases. There are 15 residues in the CDR3. The V gene's germline CDR1 is KGHSH and CDR2 LQKENI. V gave up 0 bases and J gave up 7 bases; unmatched junction bases: 8. CDR3 bases: TGTGCCAGCTCACCACCAAGTCAGGGGACAGGTGAGCAGTACTTC. Protein product: CASSPPSQGTGEQYF.

The chain uses TRBV7-2 and TRBJ2-5; TRBD1 matches at 10 bases. Germline trimming cut 5 bases from V and 5 bases from J; bases unmatched to any gene: 8. Per germline, CDR1 SGHTA and CDR2 FQGNSA. This CDR3 spans 15 amino acids. This chain's CDR3 is CASSPVPGQGETQYF. The CDR3 DNA sequence: TGTGCCAGCAGCCCCGTCCCGGGACAGGGGGAGACCCAGTACTTC.

The CDR3 region has the DNA TGTGCCAGCAGCTTAGCGGGACAGGGGAATCAGCCCCAGCATTTT. Residues: CASSLAGQGNQPQHF. V gene TRBV7-9 combines with J gene TRBJ1-5; TRBD1 aligns across 10 bases. Germline CDR1 and CDR2: SEHNR and FQNEAQ (reference sequence). V trimming: 0 bases; J trimming: 4 bases; junction bases outside the gene matches: 0. This CDR3 has 15 residues.

This sequence joins TRBV6-5 and TRBJ1-5, with no clear D. Germline CDR1 and CDR2: MNHEY and SVGAGI. Trimming cost V 2 bases and J 4 bases, with 9 bases left between them. The CDR3 is 14 residues long. The CDR3 bases are TGTGCCAGCAGTTACGAGACGGGGAATCAGCCCCAGCATTTT. Translation: CASSYETGNQPQHF.

The V and J genes are TRBV5-6 and TRBJ1-2; D unclear. The CDR3 consists of 15 residues. The germline CDR1 and CDR2 sequences are SGHDT and YYEEEE. Trimming pared 0 bases from V and 3 bases from J, leaving 12 bases between. CDR3 residues: CASSLEPNGYYGYTF. The CDR3 bases are TGTGCCAGCAGCTTGGAACCGAACGGGTACTATGGCTACACCTTC.

The chain combines TRBV12-5 with TRBJ2-5, with D maybe TRBD2 (7 bases). Germline V gene data show CDR1 as LGHNT and CDR2 as FRNRAP. The CDR3 is 15 residues long. Trimming shortened V by 1 base and J by 5 bases, and 14 bases separated the two germline ends. The CDR3 nucleotides are TGTGCTAGTGGTTTGGCTTCGGGGGGCGCGGAGACCCAGTACTTC. It yields the protein CASGLASGGAETQYF.

The J gene is TRBJ2-5, the V gene TRBV6-6, with 9 bases matching TRBD1. J was trimmed by 5 bases and V by 6 bases; bases with no gene match: 7. Germline CDR1 is MNHNY and CDR2 is SVGAGI (reference sequence). The CDR3 consists of 14 residues. The CDR3 coding sequence is TGTGCCAGCAGACTAGGGACAGGGATGGAGACCCAGTACTTC. This sequence encodes CASRLGTGMETQYF.

The chain links TRBV6-1 to TRBJ1-5; no clear D gene. CDR3 length: 13 amino acids. Germline V lookup: CDR1 MNHNS, CDR2 SASEGT. V shed 8 bases and J shed 3 bases, with 11 bases lying between them. As DNA, the CDR3 is TGTGCCAGCCACCAGGACTTCAATCAGCCCCAGCATTTT. Translation: CASHQDFNQPQHF.

The J gene is TRBJ1-6, the V gene TRBV25-1, with 7 bases identical to TRBD1. The ends lost 2 bases at V and 14 bases at J; junction bases unmatched: 6. This CDR3 spans 13 amino acids. Germline assignment: CDR1 MGHDK and CDR2 SYGVNS. CDR3 nucleotides: TGTGCCAGCAGTGAAAACAGGGGCCCGGCCCTCCACTTT. Protein product: CASSENRGPALHF.

This clone appeared once. V gene TRBV7-2 combines with J gene TRBJ2-3; the match to TRBD2 covers 7 bases. Germline CDR1 SGHTA, CDR2 FQGNSA. The V gene end was trimmed by 4 bases and the J gene end by 7 bases; junction bases not matched to a gene: 14. CDR3 length: 16 amino acids. The CDR3 DNA reads TGTGCCAGCAGCTCGAGGGAGGGTCAAAAGACAAATACGCAGTATTTT. This translates into CASSSREGQKTNTQYF.